This T cell receptor (beta chain) was recorded in a study of beta chain features in type 1 diabetes (dated by TCRdb to between 2018 and 2020). About the full investigation: No differences in mean age, gender distribution, total cell number or subset yield were found between patients and healthy donors. A total of about 100 million sorted cells were examined across all samples, and RNA yield correlated strongly with the number of cells per subset. The study compared TCRB repertoires of sorted circulating CD4+ T cell subsets between recently diagnosed type 1 diabetes patients and matched healthy donors. Naive and central memory subsets were obtained from all 30 or so donors, but regulatory and stem cell-like memory subsets were isolated from only 8 patients and roughly 8 healthy donors.

The entire amount of isolated RNA was reverse transcribed using the High Capacity cDNA Reverse Transcription Kit, so the sequenced TCRB transcripts were expressed ones. Naive, central memory and regulatory T cell samples underwent deep immunoSEQ sequencing, averaging about 3.57 million total reads per sample. Sorted cells were lysed in RLT buffer, and RNA was extracted using DNase-treated RNeasy Micro or Mini kits according to cell number. To prevent cross-contamination, each cell subset was processed individually, whereas patient and healthy donor samples were processed jointly. The immunoSEQ multiplex PCR was used to amplify TCRB sequences from cDNA, generating 87-bp fragments that spanned the CDR3 region. Sequencing of the amplicons was done on the Illumina HiSeq platform. As for how the authors treated the data: PCR bias was computationally corrected using synthetic template baselines, reads within Hamming distance 2 were collapsed, and singletons that could not be merged were discarded. Reads were aligned against IMGT so that V, D and J genes, CDR3 length and insertions or deletions at six rearrangement sites could be assigned. Within each subset, clonotype counts were normalized to sorted cell number, and only after that were true diversity and Gini coefficients computed with the tcR R package. Repertoire sharing was quantified using the overlap coefficient calculated on TCRB nucleotide sequences. Out-of-frame TCRB sequences from naive cells were analyzed as a proxy for the pre-selection repertoire. TCRdb took this table from immuneACCESS and kept in-frame rearrangements with V and J called. Such tables lack part of the clones; where checked against another copy, unresolved V genes explain under half of the gap, and the rest is unexplained. For V, J and clone size, that table is used; D and trimming come from the DNA. In this sample the table shows about 250,000 clones, roughly a tenth of which occur a single time. Around 0.017% of the sample goes to the ten largest clones.

Overall results and qualifications from the work: Because the HLA sub-analyses included only small numbers of individuals, any influence of HLA type on TCRB rearrangement was left unresolved. Naive, central memory and regulatory TCRB repertoires appeared more similar among patients than among healthy donors. PCR might favor shorter templates, but patient and control samples were amplified and corrected together, so any skew would affect both groups equally. At VDJ recombination sites, type 1 diabetes patients had fewer insertions and more deleted nucleotides, which implies abnormalities in thymic rearrangement. A moderate but significant shortening of TCRB CDR3 length was observed in type 1 diabetes patients in all four CD4+ subsets. Because cDNA was sequenced instead of genomic DNA, highly expressing activated cells could be over-represented, though the groups showed no difference in activation or CD3 levels.

From each donor, a single peripheral blood sample of about 116 mL on average was drawn into heparinised tubes. A BD FACSAria II was used to sort naive, central memory, regulatory and stem cell-like memory CD4+ T cells with a panel that included CD45RO, CCR7, CD25, CD127, CD95 and CD27. All sorted populations exceeded 95% purity. Right away, PBMCs were isolated by Lymphoprep density gradient centrifugation and were stained directly, with no culture step. So that batch effects would be minimized, each experiment stained and sorted samples in pairs, pairing one healthy donor with one patient. The V end gives up 1 base and the J end 5 bases, leaving 7 bases in the junction not matched to a gene. The germline V gene (reference sequence) specifies LNHDA as CDR1 and SQIVND as CDR2. The CDR3 covers 16 residues, taking in both the cysteine and the phenylalanine. Only the CDR3 DNA stays, 48 bases, in frame from base 1.

With respect to this clone: The antigen this receptor binds is unknown. No quality values exist for individual bases; no much larger clone is one base distant.

Sequencing was done on a sample of naive CD4+ T cells from blood. In light of the paper, this sample's cell subset or site label describes: true naive CD4+ T cells. In this chain, TRBV19 is recombined with TRBJ1-1, with 10 central nucleotides matching TRBD1. The clonotype was recovered from a man aged 25-40 years with type 1 diabetes. The CDR3 here reads CASSIARQGAWTEAFF. The bases are TGTGCCAGTAGTATAGCCAGACAGGGGGCGTGGACTGAAGCTTTCTTT.